A selection of T cell receptor beta chains follows, all from one sample in a study of radiotherapy plus CTLA-4 blockade in lung cancer. The table came from immunoSEQ multiplex PCR; TCRdb's copy has only in-frame clones and leaves some out. The data show around 99,000 clones, around 90% seen once. This material consisted of peripheral blood, taken from a patient treated with radiotherapy plus ipilimumab. Every receptor here comes from a human donor with non-small cell lung cancer that progressed on radiotherapy plus ipilimumab. CDR3s include the opening cysteine and the closing phenylalanine or tryptophan. Fields, in order: J gene, clone size, V gene, CDR3 protein. Clone size appears in some rows only: once, few, many, or a class for an expanded clone.

TRBJ1-1 | NA | TRBV27 | CASSLGGVMNTEAFF
TRBJ2-2 | NA | TRBV2 | CASSASGYTGELFF
TRBJ2-3 | few | TRBV25-1 | CASSESGADTQYF
TRBJ2-1 | once | TRBV9 | CASSPPSSGSNVRQFF
TRBJ1-2 | NA | TRBV2 | CASSVQGGPNYGYTF
TRBJ2-1 | NA | TRBV29-1 | CSVAGTWYNEQFF
TRBJ2-2 | once | TRBV7-8 | CASSLRSGLAVNLGTGELFF
TRBJ2-3 | few | TRBV5-1 | CASSLVGGADTQYF
TRBJ1-1 | NA | TRBV9 | CASSVGADTEAFF
TRBJ1-1 | NA | TRBV6-4 | CASSADRGWTEAFF
TRBJ2-1 | NA | TRBV29-1 | CSVGGGPSNEQFF
TRBJ2-5 | NA | TRBV5-6 | CASSTPGGFYQETQYF
TRBJ1-1 | NA | TRBV7-6 | CASSLMVKAEAFF
TRBJ2-1 | NA | TRBV5-1 | CASSLRPGLASLPSYNEQFF
TRBJ2-3 | NA | TRBV9 | CASSAQTWTSGRSDTQYF
TRBJ2-1 | NA | TRBV4-1 | CASSQDPSGSSYNEQFF
TRBJ1-1 | NA | TRBV7-3 | CASSLRAGTAEAFF
TRBJ1-6 | NA | TRBV5-1 | CASSLGSSYNSPLHF
TRBJ2-2 | NA | TRBV7-9 | CASSLRKGTNTGELFF
TRBJ2-2 | NA | TRBV5-1 | CASSPGLLNTGELFF
TRBJ2-2 | NA | TRBV9 | CASSVGGNTGELFF
TRBJ2-3 | NA | TRBV5-1 | CASRVGGSVADTQYF
TRBJ2-1 | NA | TRBV30 | CAWMSPFNEQFF
TRBJ2-7 | NA | TRBV7-2 | CASSYSGTPTGRNF
TRBJ1-2 | NA | TRBV2 | CASRTGTLYGYTF
TRBJ1-3 | NA | TRBV29-1 | CSARSSGNTIYF
TRBJ1-1 | NA | TRBV14 | CASSQDPVAGGSEAFF
TRBJ2-5 | NA | TRBV6-1 | CASSEVVTFQETQYF
TRBJ2-1 | NA | TRBV11-2 | CASSLGDLNEQFF
TRBJ2-1 | NA | TRBV9 | CASSVGVAAYNEQFF
TRBJ1-1 | NA | TRBV6-1 | CASTAGQGGNTEAFF
TRBJ1-2 | once | TRBV5-1 | CASSLEAGVGGYTF
TRBJ2-1 | NA | TRBV15 | CATSSGSSYNEQFF
TRBJ2-7 | NA | TRBV6-5 | CASRQPGTGGAEQYF
TRBJ1-4 | NA | TRBV21-1 | CASSRTGWGGEKLFF
TRBJ1-2 | NA | TRBV5-1 | CASSPLGGAPGYTF
TRBJ2-1 | NA | TRBV4-2 | CASSPIGTTEQFF
TRBJ1-4 | NA | TRBV6-6 | CASSTLSRGTNEKLFF
TRBJ2-1 | NA | TRBV5-1 | CASSPLAGGYNEQFF
TRBJ2-5 | NA | TRBV6-1 | CASRQAGGPQETQYF
TRBJ2-2 | NA | TRBV5-1 | CASSLGPGQGAPNTGELFF
TRBJ2-1 | NA | TRBV11-3 | CASSPSSYNEQFF
TRBJ2-3 | NA | TRBV7-3 | CASSLTGTSGGTDTQYF
TRBJ2-7 | NA | TRBV7-9 | CASSSPGGLSTVLYF
TRBJ2-7 | NA | TRBV6-1 | CASREAVLSERFYEQYF
TRBJ1-2 | NA | TRBV5-1 | CASSFGDRADYGYTF
TRBJ2-5 | NA | TRBV5-1 | CASGSSGDEETQYF
TRBJ2-3 | few | TRBV14 | CASSQVIGTGMPDTQYF
TRBJ2-7 | NA | TRBV6-5 | CASSSNRVGTYEQYF
TRBJ2-5 | NA | TRBV5-1 | CASTTSEPSRWETQYF
TRBJ1-1 | NA | TRBV28 | CASSLFGVGVTEAFF
TRBJ1-4 | NA | TRBV25-1 | CASSDKGSEKLFF
TRBJ2-7 | once | TRBV4-2 | CASSRGTSGLSSYEQYF
TRBJ1-1 | NA | TRBV14 | CASSPLSGEGTEAFF
TRBJ1-5 | NA | TRBV18 | CASSPSGTGRGLAQHF
TRBJ2-3 | NA | TRBV7-2 | CASSLDSGGVADTQYF
TRBJ1-2 | NA | TRBV6-5 | CASSFTLDRAYGYTF
TRBJ1-4 | NA | TRBV7-3 | CASSLGKGEKLFF
TRBJ1-2 | few | TRBV19 | CASNAQALNYGYTF